This T cell receptor beta chain came from a study of early T cells in non-severe SARS-CoV-2 infection. Study as a whole: The input, bulk RNA from unsorted whole blood, was sequenced, and chains were unpaired.

Molecules of cDNA were individually given unique molecular identifiers that were attached to them. TCRdb reprocessed the 5' RACE reads via MiXCR and lists one record per CDR3 protein. The data show 55,000 or so distinct CDR3 sequences, 6.2% seen once. Study-level points and caveats: VDJdb matching favored anti-spike CD8 responses, missing private and CD4 specificities.

The table lists this clonotype with many counts. The target antigen is unknown. CDR1 is SGHAT, CDR2 FQNNGV, per germline. This CDR3 has 18 residues. Trimming cost V 0 bases and J 0 bases, with 15 bases left between them. The sequence came from an adult who was a healthcare worker with PCR-confirmed SARS-CoV-2 infection or an uninfected control (not recorded which). The sequenced sample consisted of whole blood. The chain links TRBV11-2 to TRBJ2-1, with D perhaps TRBD1 (6 bases). The CDR3 region has the DNA TGTGCCAGCAGCTTAGAGGGGAGAGACAGGAGCTCCTACAATGAGCAGTTCTTC. Encoded protein: CASSLEGRDRSSYNEQFF.